A single sample is the source of the 8 T cell receptor beta chains below, sequenced in a study of T cell changes during pregnancy in multiple sclerosis. The method was immunoSEQ multiplex PCR; TCRdb's version includes in-frame clones alone and lacks a portion of them. The table has some 47,000 clones, 70% to 90% seen once. Sequencing used peripheral blood, obtained in the first trimester of pregnancy. These receptor sequences come from a female donor with multiple sclerosis, enrolled in a pregnancy study.

The rearrangement joins TRBV5-6 to TRBJ2-2; D not resolved. V was cut by 1 base and J by 3 bases, with 4 bases left in between. The length of the CDR3 is 13 residues. CDR1 is SGHDT, CDR2 YYEEEE, per germline. The CDR3 nucleotides are TGTGCCAGCAGCTTGCCGTACACCGGGGAGCTGTTTTTT. It translates to CASSLPYTGELFF.

The gene calls are TRBV28 and TRBJ1-2; the match to TRBD1 covers 9 bases. V was clipped by 2 bases and J by 8 bases; unmatched bases: 6. Looked up from germline, CDR1 is MDHEN and CDR2 is SYDVKM. The CDR3 consists of 14 residues. Here the CDR3 DNA reads TGTGCCAGCAGTTTAACAGGGGGCGCTGGGGGCTACACCTTC. Its translation is CASSLTGGAGGYTF.

V gene TRBV4-3 combines with J gene TRBJ1-2, with 9 bases that match TRBD1. Germline CDR1 LGHNA, CDR2 YSLEER. The CDR3 sequence is 16 residues long. The trim removed 0 bases at V and 7 bases at J, leaving 9 bases unmatched. The CDR3 sequence: CASSQDRQGGFGGYTF. CDR3 nucleotides: TGCGCCAGCAGCCAAGATAGACAGGGGGGATTTGGTGGCTACACCTTC.

The CDR3 region has the DNA TGCAGCGTTGGACAGGGGTTGGGGGAGACCCAGTACTTC. Translating it yields CSVGQGLGETQYF. This rearrangement joins TRBV29-1 to TRBJ2-5; TRBD1 agrees at 8 bases. Trimming removed 4 bases from V and 5 bases from J; junction bases left unmatched: 6. The germline V gene has CDR1 SQVTM and CDR2 ANQGSEA. The CDR3 extends over 13 amino acids.

The rearrangement uses TRBV19 and TRBJ2-1; 11 nucleotides match TRBD1. Germline V lookup: CDR1 LNHDA, CDR2 SQIVND (reference sequence). Germline trimming cut 3 bases from V and 7 bases from J; bases unmatched to any gene: 11. The CDR3 spans 17 residues. CDR3 in amino acids: CASSIKLGTGGVNEQFF. CDR3 nucleotide sequence: TGTGCCAGTAGTATTAAACTGGGGACAGGGGGGGTTAATGAGCAGTTCTTC.

The genes are TRBV15 and TRBJ1-1; D ambiguous. CDR1 and CDR2 from the germline V gene are LNHNV and YYDKDF (reference sequence). Trimming removed 2 bases at V and 2 bases at J, with 3 bases between. This CDR3 has 12 residues. The CDR3 nucleotides read TGTGCCACCAGCAGACTTAACACTGAAGCTTTCTTT. Its protein is CATSRLNTEAFF.

The J gene is TRBJ2-5, the V gene TRBV9; 8 positions match TRBD1. From germline, CDR1 is SGDLS and CDR2 YYNGEE. V lost 3 bases and J lost 10; bases outside the gene matches: 11. This CDR3 contains 14 residues. The CDR3 DNA sequence: TGTGCCAGCAGCGCAACCCAGGGGGCGCAGGACCAGTACTTC. Translated: CASSATQGAQDQYF.

This chain's CDR3 is CASSIRGQWRDTEAFF. CDR3 DNA sequence: TGTGCCAGTAGTATCCGGGGACAGTGGAGGGACACTGAAGCTTTCTTT. The chain employs TRBV19 and TRBJ1-1; 7 bases are a match to TRBD1. The germline V gene has CDR1 LNHDA and CDR2 SQIVND (reference sequence). Trimming cost V 3 bases and J 3 bases; bases outside gene matches: 10. The CDR3 totals 16 residues.